This TCR beta chain was found in a study of PD-L1 blockade in urothelial cancer. Findings and caveats of the study: At 3 weeks on treatment, tumor-associated clones expanded more with durable benefit.

This clone was counted once. Its target is unknown. Deletions cut 6 bases from V and 0 bases from J, with 9 bases between. Per germline, CDR1 SQVTM and CDR2 ANQGSEA. The CDR3 consists of 13 residues. The time point: peripheral blood 6 weeks after treatment start. TCRdb keeps only in-frame clones here, not all; method: immunoSEQ multiplex PCR. The data hold around 29,000 clones, with roughly 84% observed a single time. This sequence was found in a man aged 65-85 years with urothelial cancer. The input for sequencing was PBMCs, taken around atezolizumab (anti-PD-L1) treatment. J is TRBJ1-5 and V is TRBV29-1; TRBD1 might be the D (6 bases). The CDR3 loop reads CSVGQSSNQPQHF. DNA of the CDR3: TGCAGCGTCGGACAGTCTAGCAATCAGCCCCAGCATTTT.